This TCR beta chain was captured by sequencing in a study of cytomegalovirus exposure and HLA in healthy donors. Across the study: The use of the same platform for the 120 validation repertoires and the 600 to 700 first-cohort repertoires was reported by a later analysis.

Separate from the roughly 720-subject first cohort was the approximately 130-subject validation cohort, to which the donors belonged. A word on this clone: The antigen remains undetermined.

In germline, CDR1 is GTSNPN, CDR2 SVGIG (reference sequence). There are 13 residues in the CDR3. The V gene lost 0 bases and the J gene lost 8 bases, with 11 bases spanning the gap. Produced via immunoSEQ multiplex PCR; TCRdb's table is partial and in-frame only. Of about 240,000 clones in the sample, approximately 87% were seen once. Study-level results: With high specificity and sensitivity, the classifier reportedly diagnosed cytomegalovirus status. Subsequent analysis revealed that first-cohort TCR clusters tended to co-occur in the roughly 120 validation repertoires.

The chain combines TRBV30 with TRBJ1-3; D unresolved. Sample: PBMCs. The receptor comes from a man between 18 and 29 years old in good health and CMV-seronegative. The CDR3 DNA follows: TGTGCCTGGAGTGTACGGGGTGCAGACACCATATATTTT. Amino acids: CAWSVRGADTIYF.